This note documents a single T cell receptor (beta chain) sequence. At one end, the junction sequence differs from germline, possibly due to a read error. The data are from a study of CD8+CD57+ T cells in acquired aplastic anemia. Per germline, CDR1 LGHNA and CDR2 YSLEER. The CDR3 loop spans 19 amino acids. Genomic DNA constituted the template upon which TCR beta VDJ and CDR3 profiling was performed. TCRdb redid the calling of the reads with MiXCR, one entry per CDR3 protein. The repertoire has a few hundred thousand distinct CDR3 sequences, approximately 60% of them found once; the top ten carry 25% to 30%.

The TCR sequence derives from a human donor in good health. This chain connects TRBV4-3 to TRBJ2-3; TRBD2 aligns across 9 bases. Input material: sorted CD4+, CD8+, or CD8+CD57+ T cells (not recorded which) from PBMCs. CDR3 region: CACSPWTSALPDSTDTQYF. CDR3 bases: TGCGCCTGCAGCCCCTGGACTAGCGCTCTTCCCGATAGCACAGATACGCAGTATTTT.